A selection of T cell receptor beta chains follows, all from one sample in a study of T cells in Graves' hyperthyroidism and ophthalmopathy. MiXCR, applied by TCRdb to the multiplex PCR reads, yields one record per CDR3 protein. This table holds approximately 620,000 distinct CDR3 sequences, about 14% found once. The specimen sequenced was blood. These receptors all come from a woman in her twenties or thirties with Graves' hyperthyroidism that later progressed to Graves' ophthalmopathy. Both conserved end residues are part of each CDR3. The D gene is left open where the match is weak. Size is omitted from some rows. Given values are once, few, many or a class for expanded clones.

- TRBJ1-4 - TRBV15 CATSRHIIAADLKLFF TGTGCCACCAGCAGACATATCATAGCGGCTGACTTAAAACTGTTTTTT
- TRBJ1-4 many TRBV5-1 CASRSIMDEKLFF TGCGCCAGCAGGAGTATAATGGATGAAAAACTGTTTTTT
TRBD2 TRBJ2-1 few TRBV28 CASRLAVPYNKQFF TGTGCCAGCCGACTAGCGGTTCCCTACAATAAGCAGTTCTTC
- TRBJ2-1 - TRBV10-1 CASSASVHNEQFF TGCGCCAGCAGTGCCAGTGTGCACAATGAGCAGTTCTTC
TRBD2 TRBJ2-1 many TRBV10-3 CATVGLAGVSEQFF TGTGCCACCGTGGGACTAGCGGGAGTCAGTGAGCAGTTCTTC
- TRBJ2-7 - TRBV6-9 CASSYLGGTYEQYF TGTGCCAGCAGTTATTTGGGGGGAACCTACGAGCAGTACTTC
- TRBJ2-7 - TRBV19 CASSIGGGSATTKQYF TGTGCCAGTAGTATAGGAGGTGGGAGTGCCACTACGAAGCAGTACTTC
TRBD1 TRBJ2-1 few TRBV27 CASSSRGLGSYNEQFF TGTGCCAGCAGTTCCAGGGGGCTCGGATCCTACAATGAGCAGTTCTTC
TRBD2 TRBJ2-1 many TRBV20-1 CSAKTGTSGIRPHTEQFF TGCAGTGCTAAAACCGGGACTAGCGGGATCCGGCCGCACACAGAGCAGTTCTTC
- TRBJ2-1 - TRBV9 CASSQGLLGYNEQFF TGTGCCAGCAGCCAGGGACTCCTCGGTTACAATGAGCAGTTCTTC